The entry that follows covers one TCR beta chain sequence. For the second PCR, which ran for roughly 6 to 11 cycles, a sample-barcoded 5' primer and a J-beta primer mix were used. MiXCR was run by TCRdb on the 5' RACE reads, yielding one entry per CDR3 protein. This table holds over a million distinct CDR3 sequences, about 45% found once. This specimen comes from a study of blood T cells in healthy people across ages. The germline CDR1 and CDR2 sequences are MNHEY and SVGEGT. This CDR3 spans 18 amino acids. Trimming shortened V by 0 bases and J by 0 bases, and 12 bases separated the two germline ends.

This chain joins TRBV6-2 or TRBV6-3 and TRBJ2-6, with TRBD1 as a possible D gene (5 bases). The TCR originated in a woman aged 18-29 years in good health. Sample: blood. The CDR3 sequence is CASSYSLQGGSGANVLTF. In nucleotides, the CDR3 is TGTGCCAGCAGTTACTCGCTTCAGGGCGGCTCTGGGGCCAACGTCCTGACTTTC.